Described below is a single T cell receptor (beta chain) sequence and its context. In the original analysis: Amplification with reference gene primers provided the estimates of nucleated cell counts. Profiled with immunoSEQ multiplex PCR; TCRdb holds only in-frame clones, not every one. Clonal size and the V and J genes are those of that table, whereas D and trimming came from the DNA. The table shows about 44,000 clones, with 80% to 90% occurring only once. This entry is derived from a study of blood T cell repertoires in COVID-19. Study in general: Samples taken during acute and convalescent COVID-19 were collected in the United States, Italy and Spain. Sample material is recorded as cDNA or gDNA derived from T cells, B-cell-depleted T cells, or PBMCs.

After removal of 5 bases from V and 7 bases from J, the junction contained 5 bases not matched to a gene. The CDR3 is 13 residues long. Germline CDR1 and CDR2: SGHDN and FVKESK. Sequencing was carried out using peripheral blood. The sequence came from a man between 65 and 85 years old with active COVID-19. The chain couples TRBV14 to TRBJ1-2; 9 bases fit TRBD1. The CDR3 loop is CASSSGTGSGYTF. DNA for the CDR3: TGTGCCAGCAGCTCCGGGACAGGGAGTGGCTACACCTTC. The variable domain in full, completed from reference TRBV14 and TRBJ1-2, reads EAGVTQFPSHSVIEKGQTVTLRCDPISGHDNLYWYRRVMGKEIKFLLHFVKESKQDESGMPNNRFLAERTGGTYSTLKVQPAELEDSGVYFCASSSGTGSGYTFGSGTRLTVV.